This is a list of T cell receptor beta chains from one sample in a study of Ad26.COV2.S vaccination and SARS-CoV-2 variants. Sequenced by immunoSEQ multiplex PCR; TCRdb stores in-frame clones only, minus some. The sample consists of 350,000 to 550,000 clones, 89% of them appearing once. The sample consisted of peripheral blood, taken in a trial of Ad26.COV2.S vaccine versus placebo. These receptors came from a person aged 18-60 years who received the Ad26.COV2.S COVID-19 vaccine or a placebo. Each CDR3 is given with its conserved first and last residue. Each record gives: V gene, D gene, J gene, clone size, CDR3 DNA, CDR3 protein. A D gene is named only where the DNA matches it firmly. Size values are once, few and many counts, or a class for expanded clones, and some rows have none.

TRBV18	.	TRBJ2-5	.	TGTGCCAGCTCACCTCGGAGTGGGGAAGAGACCCAGTACTTC	CASSPRSGEETQYF
TRBV4-1	.	TRBJ1-1	.	TGCGCCAGCAGCCAAGGGCGGGCGACGAGAACTGAAGCTTTCTTT	CASSQGRATRTEAFF
TRBV11-2	.	TRBJ1-1	.	TGTGCCAGCAGCAGCCTCAGGGAGAACACTGAAGCTTTCTTT	CASSSLRENTEAFF
TRBV7-9	TRBD2	TRBJ2-2	.	TGTGCCAGCACCGGACTAGCGGGAGGTGCCGGGGAGCTGTTTTTT	CASTGLAGGAGELFF
TRBV15	.	TRBJ2-1	.	TGTGCCACCAGCATTGGGACTTCGTACAATGAGCAGTTCTTC	CATSIGTSYNEQFF
TRBV7-9	.	TRBJ2-3	.	TGTGCCAGCAGCGCCCGGACAGCTAGCACAGATACGCAGTATTTT	CASSARTASTDTQYF
TRBV19	TRBD1	TRBJ1-4	.	TGTGCCAGACTTACGACAGGGGGCGCATTTGGAAAACTGTTTTTT	CARLTTGGAFGKLFF
TRBV9	TRBD2	TRBJ2-5	.	TGTGCCAGCAGCGTAAGACCCAGGGCGGGAGGGGCGACCCAGTACTTC	CASSVRPRAGGATQYF
TRBV11-2	.	TRBJ2-3	.	TGTGCCAGCAGCCCAATGTCTGGGCCAGATACGCAGTATTTT	CASSPMSGPDTQYF
TRBV28	TRBD1	TRBJ1-5	.	TGTGCCAGCAGTTCACCCTACAGGGGCGGTAGCAATCAGCCCCAGCATTTT	CASSSPYRGGSNQPQHF
TRBV11-3	TRBD2	TRBJ2-3	.	TGTGCCAGCAGCCCCGGGAGGGCCATAGATACGCAGTATTTT	CASSPGRAIDTQYF
TRBV10-3	.	TRBJ1-1	.	TGTGCCATCAGTGAGTCGTCGGCGGCGACAGGCTCAAGTGGTACTGAAGCTTTCTTT	CAISESSAATGSSGTEAFF
TRBV30	.	TRBJ1-4	.	TGTGCCTGGAGTGTACCCGGCGGGGGGAGTGAAAAACTGTTTTTT	CAWSVPGGGSEKLFF
TRBV5-1	.	TRBJ2-1	once	TGCGCCAGCAGCCCCCCAGCGGATGAGCAGTTCTTC	CASSPPADEQFF
TRBV11-2	TRBD1	TRBJ2-7	.	TGTGCCAGCAGCCCCGGTTTGAGGGGGCCACCTAAATTTTACGAGCAGTACTTC	CASSPGLRGPPKFYEQYF
TRBV18	TRBD1	TRBJ2-1	.	TGTGCCAGCTCACCAGCTCAGGGGGCCTACAATGAGCAGTTCTTC	CASSPAQGAYNEQFF
TRBV5-1	TRBD2	TRBJ2-3	.	TGCGCCAGCAGGCCTCTAGCGGGAGTAGATACGCAGTATTTT	CASRPLAGVDTQYF
TRBV28	.	TRBJ2-7	.	TGTGCCAGCACCGGAGGAGGGGGCTTCTACGAGCAGTACTTC	CASTGGGGFYEQYF
TRBV18	.	TRBJ1-2	.	TGTGCCAGCTCACCCCCGACTCCCGGATATGGCTACACCTTC	CASSPPTPGYGYTF
TRBV5-1	.	TRBJ2-4	few	TGCGCCAGCAGCTTGGCGCCCGACAGAGGGAACATTCAGTACTTC	CASSLAPDRGNIQYF
TRBV5-1	TRBD1	TRBJ1-2	once	TGCGCCAGCAGGGACTTGGGACAGGGCGTCTATGGCTACACCTTC	CASRDLGQGVYGYTF
TRBV9	.	TRBJ2-3	once	TGTGCCAGCAGCGTAGACCCAGATACGCAGTATTTT	CASSVDPDTQYF
TRBV28	.	TRBJ2-3	.	TGTGCCAGCAGGCCCGGGTTACTTGGTACAGATACGCAGTATTTT	CASRPGLLGTDTQYF
TRBV4-1	TRBD1	TRBJ1-1	.	TGCGCCAGCAGCCAAGGACAGGGGAACACTGAAGCTTTCTTT	CASSQGQGNTEAFF
TRBV28	.	TRBJ1-4	.	TGTGCCAGCAGGATGACCTTCCCTAATGAAAAACTGTTTTTT	CASRMTFPNEKLFF
TRBV7-8	.	TRBJ1-1	.	TGTGCCAGCAGCTCCCCTTTAATGAACACTGAAGCTTTCTTT	CASSSPLMNTEAFF
TRBV4-2	TRBD2	TRBJ2-3	.	TGTGCCAGCAGCCAAGGACTAGCGAGCACAGATACGCAGTATTTT	CASSQGLASTDTQYF
TRBV2	.	TRBJ2-2	.	TGTGCCAGCAGGGGACATTCGGCTAACACCGGGGAGCTGTTTTTT	CASRGHSANTGELFF
TRBV4-2	.	TRBJ2-1	.	TGTGCCAGCAGCCAAGGGCTCCCGGAGATTTACAATGAGCAGTTCTTC	CASSQGLPEIYNEQFF
TRBV30	.	TRBJ2-3	.	TGTGCCTGGACTAGGGACACAGATACGCAGTATTTT	CAWTRDTDTQYF
TRBV27	TRBD1	TRBJ1-4	.	TGTGCCAGCAGTTCCCCCGGGACAGGGGTTGAAAAACTGTTTTTT	CASSSPGTGVEKLFF
TRBV18	.	TRBJ2-5	.	TGTGCCAGCTCACCAGTCGACAGACAAGAGACCCAGTACTTC	CASSPVDRQETQYF
TRBV10-3	TRBD2	TRBJ2-2	.	TGTGCCATCACCGATAGCGGGGCGAACACCGGGGAGCTGTTTTTT	CAITDSGANTGELFF
TRBV24-1	TRBD1	TRBJ2-4	.	TGTGCCACCGGTTCCGGGACAGGGGCTTATTTGGGCAAAAACATTCAGTACTTC	CATGSGTGAYLGKNIQYF
TRBV2	TRBD2	TRBJ2-2	.	TGTGCCAGCAGCCAGGGACTAGCGGGGACCGGGGAGCTGTTTTTT	CASSQGLAGTGELFF
TRBV9	.	TRBJ1-2	.	TGTGCCAGCAGCGTAGCTTCACCTAACTATGGCTACACCTTC	CASSVASPNYGYTF
TRBV5-1	TRBD1	TRBJ2-2	.	TGCGCCAGCAGGCCTCCGGGACAGGGGAACACCGGGGAGCTGTTTTTT	CASRPPGQGNTGELFF
TRBV11-2	TRBD1	TRBJ1-4	.	TGTGCCAGCAGCTTACAGGGGGGGGTGCCCGACGAAAAACTGTTTTTT	CASSLQGGVPDEKLFF
TRBV19	TRBD1	TRBJ1-2	.	TGTGCCAGTAGTATAGGGGGACAGGGAATTGCTTATGGCTACACCTTC	CASSIGGQGIAYGYTF
TRBV27	TRBD1	TRBJ2-2	.	TGTGCCAGCAGTTTAACCCTCCGGGGACAGGGGAACACCGGGGAGCTGTTTTTT	CASSLTLRGQGNTGELFF
TRBV5-6	TRBD2	TRBJ2-3	.	TGTGCCAGCAGCCGGACGCTAGCGGGGGGGCGGAATACGCAGTATTTT	CASSRTLAGGRNTQYF
TRBV4-1	.	TRBJ1-1	.	TGCGCCAGCAGCCAATTCCAGATGAACACTGAAGCTTTCTTT	CASSQFQMNTEAFF